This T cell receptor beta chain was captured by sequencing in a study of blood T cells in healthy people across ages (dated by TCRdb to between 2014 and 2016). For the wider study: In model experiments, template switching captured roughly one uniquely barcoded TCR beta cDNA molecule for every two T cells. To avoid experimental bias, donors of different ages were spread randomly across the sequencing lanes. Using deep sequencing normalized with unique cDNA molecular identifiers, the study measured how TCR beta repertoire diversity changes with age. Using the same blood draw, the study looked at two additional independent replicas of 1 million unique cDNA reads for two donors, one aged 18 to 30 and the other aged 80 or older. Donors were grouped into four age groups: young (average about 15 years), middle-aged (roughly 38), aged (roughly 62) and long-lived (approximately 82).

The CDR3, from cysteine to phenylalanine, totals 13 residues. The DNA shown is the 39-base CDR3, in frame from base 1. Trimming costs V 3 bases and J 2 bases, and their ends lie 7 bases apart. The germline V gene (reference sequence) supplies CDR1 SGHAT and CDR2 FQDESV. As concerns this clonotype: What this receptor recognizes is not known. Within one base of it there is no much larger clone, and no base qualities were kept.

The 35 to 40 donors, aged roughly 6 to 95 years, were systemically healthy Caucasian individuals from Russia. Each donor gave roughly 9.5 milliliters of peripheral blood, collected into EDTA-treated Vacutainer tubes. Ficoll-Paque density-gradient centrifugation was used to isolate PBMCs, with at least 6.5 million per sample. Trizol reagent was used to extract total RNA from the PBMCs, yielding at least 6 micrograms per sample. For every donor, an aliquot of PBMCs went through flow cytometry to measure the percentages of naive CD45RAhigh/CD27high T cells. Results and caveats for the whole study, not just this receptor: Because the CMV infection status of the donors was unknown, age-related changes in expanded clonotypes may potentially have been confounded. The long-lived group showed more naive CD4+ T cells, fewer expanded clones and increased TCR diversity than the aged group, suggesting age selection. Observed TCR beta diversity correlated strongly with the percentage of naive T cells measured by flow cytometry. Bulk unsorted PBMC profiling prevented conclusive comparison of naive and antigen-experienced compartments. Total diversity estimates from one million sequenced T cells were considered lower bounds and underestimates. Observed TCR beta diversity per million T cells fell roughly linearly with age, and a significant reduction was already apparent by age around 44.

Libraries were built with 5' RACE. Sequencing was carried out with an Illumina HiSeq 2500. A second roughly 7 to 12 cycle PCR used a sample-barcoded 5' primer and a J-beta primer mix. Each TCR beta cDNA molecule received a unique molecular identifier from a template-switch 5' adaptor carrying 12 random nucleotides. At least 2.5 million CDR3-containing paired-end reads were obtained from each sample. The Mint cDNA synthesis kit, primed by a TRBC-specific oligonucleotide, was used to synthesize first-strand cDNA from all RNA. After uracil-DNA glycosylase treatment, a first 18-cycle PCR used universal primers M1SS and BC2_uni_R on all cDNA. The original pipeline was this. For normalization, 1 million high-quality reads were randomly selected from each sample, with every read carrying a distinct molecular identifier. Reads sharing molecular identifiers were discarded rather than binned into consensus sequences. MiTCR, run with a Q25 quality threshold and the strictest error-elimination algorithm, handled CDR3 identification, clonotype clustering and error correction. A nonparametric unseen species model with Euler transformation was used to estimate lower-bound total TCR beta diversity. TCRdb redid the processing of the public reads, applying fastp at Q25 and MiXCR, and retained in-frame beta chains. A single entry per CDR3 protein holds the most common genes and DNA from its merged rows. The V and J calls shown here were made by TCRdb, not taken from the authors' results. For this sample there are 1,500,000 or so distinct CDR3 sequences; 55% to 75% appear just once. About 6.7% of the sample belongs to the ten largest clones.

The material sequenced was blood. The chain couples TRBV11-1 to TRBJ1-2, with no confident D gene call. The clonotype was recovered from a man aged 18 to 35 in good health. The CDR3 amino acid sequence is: CASSLSKNYGYTF. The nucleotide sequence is TGTGCCAGCAGCTTGTCCAAGAACTATGGCTACACCTTC.